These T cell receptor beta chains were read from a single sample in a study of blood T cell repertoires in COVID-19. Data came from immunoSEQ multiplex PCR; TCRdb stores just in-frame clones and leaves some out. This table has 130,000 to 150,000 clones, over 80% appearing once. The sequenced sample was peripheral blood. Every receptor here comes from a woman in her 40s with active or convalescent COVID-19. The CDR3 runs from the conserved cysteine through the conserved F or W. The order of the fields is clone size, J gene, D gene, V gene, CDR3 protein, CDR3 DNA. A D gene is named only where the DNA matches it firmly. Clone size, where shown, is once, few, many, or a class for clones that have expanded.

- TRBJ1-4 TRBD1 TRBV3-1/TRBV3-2 CASSQVPGQGIGNEKLFF TGTGCCAGCAGCCAAGTCCCGGGACAGGGGATCGGTAATGAAAAACTGTTTTTT
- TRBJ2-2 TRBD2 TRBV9 CASGVAGVITGELFF TGTGCCAGCGGCGTAGCGGGAGTGATCACCGGGGAGCTGTTTTTT
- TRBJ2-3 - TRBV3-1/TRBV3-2 CASSQRRNTDTQYF TGTGCCAGCAGCCAGAGGCGGAACACAGATACGCAGTATTTT
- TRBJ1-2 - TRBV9 CASSGGGLQGGDGYTF TGTGCCAGCAGCGGAGGGGGATTACAGGGCGGCGATGGCTACACCTTC
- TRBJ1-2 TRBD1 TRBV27 CALGQPNYGYTF TGTGCCCTGGGACAGCCTAACTATGGCTACACCTTC
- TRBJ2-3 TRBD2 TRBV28 CASSSPPDTVSGISTDTQYF TGTGCCAGCAGTTCACCCCCGGATACCGTTAGCGGGATTAGCACAGATACGCAGTATTTT
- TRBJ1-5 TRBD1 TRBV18 CASSPDRGQQPQHF TGTGCCAGCTCACCAGACAGGGGACAGCAGCCCCAGCATTTT
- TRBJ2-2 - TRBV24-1 CATSDPRNTGELFF TGTGCCACCAGTGATCCTCGGAACACCGGGGAGCTGTTTTTT
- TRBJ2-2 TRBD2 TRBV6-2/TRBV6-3 CASSPLAIGTGELFF TGTGCCAGCAGTCCACTAGCGATCGGGACCGGGGAGCTGTTTTTT
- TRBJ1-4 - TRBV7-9 CASSLVGTYGEKLFF TGTGCCAGCAGCTTGGTCGGGACTTACGGAGAAAAACTGTTTTTT
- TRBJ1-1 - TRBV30 CAWSRKGRNTEAFF TGTGCCTGGAGTCGGAAGGGGCGGAACACTGAAGCTTTCTTT
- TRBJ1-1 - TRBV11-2 CASSHTSATEAFF TGTGCCAGCAGCCACACCAGCGCAACTGAAGCTTTCTTT
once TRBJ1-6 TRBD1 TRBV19 CASSVTGDRSPLHF TGTGCCAGTAGTGTCACAGGGGATCGTTCACCCCTCCACTTT
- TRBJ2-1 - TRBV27 CASSQRGGYNEQFF TGTGCCAGCAGTCAACGCGGCGGATACAATGAGCAGTTCTTC
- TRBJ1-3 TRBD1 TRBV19 CASSSDREGGNTIYF TGTGCCAGTAGTTCCGACAGGGAAGGTGGAAACACCATATATTTT
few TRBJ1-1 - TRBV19 CASSIGQLTEAFF TGTGCCAGTAGTATAGGACAGCTCACTGAAGCTTTCTTT
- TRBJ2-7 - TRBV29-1 CSVEYPGREQYF TGCAGCGTTGAATATCCAGGGCGCGAGCAGTACTTC
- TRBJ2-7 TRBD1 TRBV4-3 CASSQGTGWDYEQYF TGCGCCAGCAGCCAGGGGACAGGTTGGGACTACGAGCAGTACTTC
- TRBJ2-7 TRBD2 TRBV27 CASRGGTSGTREQYF TGTGCCAGCAGGGGTGGGACTAGCGGGACCCGGGAGCAGTACTTC
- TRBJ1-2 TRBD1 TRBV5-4 CASSINRGTYGYTF TGTGCCAGCAGCATAAACAGGGGAACCTATGGCTACACCTTC
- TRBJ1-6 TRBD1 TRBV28 CASSFGQGGSPLHF TGTGCCAGCAGCTTCGGACAGGGGGGATCACCCCTCCACTTT
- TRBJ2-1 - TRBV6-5 CASLQGPYNEQFF TGTGCCAGTCTGCAGGGGCCCTACAATGAGCAGTTCTTC
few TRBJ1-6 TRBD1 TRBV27 CASSFGDRLNSPLHF TGTGCCAGCAGTTTCGGGGACAGGCTTAATTCACCCCTCCACTTT
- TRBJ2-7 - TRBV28 CASRGSPATYEQYF TGTGCCAGCAGGGGTAGCCCCGCAACCTACGAGCAGTACTTC
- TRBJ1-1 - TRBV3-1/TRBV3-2 CASSPGGTGTTEAFF TGTGCCAGCAGCCCCGGAGGGACGGGGACCACCGAAGCTTTCTTT
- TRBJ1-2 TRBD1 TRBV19 CASTSTGDINYGYTF TGTGCCAGTACCTCAACAGGGGACATAAACTATGGCTACACCTTC
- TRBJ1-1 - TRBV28 CASSLILGGGNTEAFF TGTGCCAGCAGTCTTATATTGGGCGGGGGGAACACTGAAGCTTTCTTT
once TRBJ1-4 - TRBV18 CASSPATNEKLFF TGTGCCAGCTCACCCGCAACTAATGAAAAACTGTTTTTT
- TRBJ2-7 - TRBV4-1 CASSQEGVRAEQYF TGCGCCAGCAGCCAAGAGGGTGTCAGGGCCGAGCAGTACTTC
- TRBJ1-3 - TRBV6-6 CASSPQGRRSSGNTIYF TGTGCCAGCAGTCCCCAGGGCCGCCGGAGCTCTGGAAACACCATATATTTT
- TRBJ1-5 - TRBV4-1 CASSQEQVRRDSNQPQHF TGCGCCAGCAGCCAAGAACAAGTAAGGAGGGATAGCAATCAGCCCCAGCATTTT
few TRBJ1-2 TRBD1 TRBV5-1 CASRPKTGGNYGYTF TGCGCCAGCAGGCCGAAAACAGGGGGCAACTATGGCTACACCTTC
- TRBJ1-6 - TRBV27 CASSFNGSPLHF TGTGCCAGCAGTTTCAACGGTTCACCCCTCCACTTT
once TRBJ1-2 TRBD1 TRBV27 CASSPGARQGRLSYTF TGTGCCAGCAGTCCCGGGGCCCGACAGGGGAGGTTGAGCTACACCTTC
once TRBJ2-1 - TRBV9 CASSVEGVSYNEQFF TGTGCCAGCAGCGTAGAGGGGGTTTCCTACAATGAGCAGTTCTTC
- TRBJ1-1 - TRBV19 CASSISFTEAFF TGTGCCAGTAGTATTTCGTTCACTGAAGCTTTCTTT
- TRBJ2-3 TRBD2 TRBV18 CASSSGTSGPLGTDTQYF TGTGCCAGCTCTTCCGGGACTAGCGGCCCCCTAGGCACAGATACGCAGTATTTT
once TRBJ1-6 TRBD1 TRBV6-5 CASSLTGGDSPLHF TGTGCCAGCAGCCTGACAGGGGGCGATTCACCCCTCCACTTT